This T cell receptor (beta chain) was profiled in a study of T cell responses to AZD1222 COVID-19 vaccine. CDR3 length: 18 residues. TCRdb's copy holds only in-frame clones and misses some; the assay was immunoSEQ multiplex PCR. The table includes tens of thousands of clones, approximately 89% detected once. Sample: peripheral blood, taken 28 days after the second dose of the MenACWY control vaccine. The clonotype originates from an adult who received the MenACWY meningococcal vaccine as a control. The rearrangement uses TRBV7-5 and TRBJ2-7. TRBV7-5 is labeled a pseudogene. The CDR3 reads CVRSIARGGPPSSYEQYF. The CDR3 bases are TGTGTCAGAAGCATCGCTAGAGGGGGGCCTCCGAGCTCCTACGAGCAGTACTTC.